What follows describes a single TCR beta chain. Its specificity is not known. The data belong to a study of T cell repertoires in cytomegalovirus infection. Study at large: An indication of both CMV infection and matching HLA type came from public TCR beta signatures. Study-level results: Totalled public TCR beta family frequency picked out people who carried CMV plus the relevant HLA. Dominating the ex vivo response were TCR beta clonotypes that were CMV-specific and HLA-C-restricted.

Germline CDR1 reads SGDLS; CDR2 reads YYNGEE. V was pared by 0 bases and J by 7 bases, with 11 bases between. The CDR3 spans 14 residues. One entry per CDR3 protein results from TCRdb running MiXCR on the reads. The sample consists of a few hundred thousand distinct CDR3 sequences, approximately 15% of them appearing once. The origin of this receptor is a human donor in good health (CMV status not recorded). Some clones in this sample may be carry-over from other donors' samples. V is TRBV9 and J is TRBJ2-4; TRBD1 might be the D (7 bases). Sequencing was done on a sample of CD8+ T cells from PBMCs. Written as DNA, the CDR3 is TGTGCCAGCAGCGTAGACCAGGGGGGTAACATTCAGTACTTC. It codes for CASSVDQGGNIQYF.